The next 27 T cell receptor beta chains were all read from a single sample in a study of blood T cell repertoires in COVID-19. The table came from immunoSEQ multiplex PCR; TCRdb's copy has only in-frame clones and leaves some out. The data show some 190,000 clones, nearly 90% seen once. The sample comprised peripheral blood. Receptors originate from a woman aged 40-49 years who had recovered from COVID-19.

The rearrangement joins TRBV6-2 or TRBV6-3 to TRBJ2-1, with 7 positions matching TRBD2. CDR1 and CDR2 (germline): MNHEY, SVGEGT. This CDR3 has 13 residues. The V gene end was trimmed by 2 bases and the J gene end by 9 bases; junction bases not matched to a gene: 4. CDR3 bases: TGTGCCAGCAGTTACAGCGGGAACACTGAGCAGTTCTTC. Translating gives CASSYSGNTEQFF.

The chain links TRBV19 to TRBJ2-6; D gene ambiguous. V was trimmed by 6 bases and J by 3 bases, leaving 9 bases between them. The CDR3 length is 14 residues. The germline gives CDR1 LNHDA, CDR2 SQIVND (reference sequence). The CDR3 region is CASRRPGGANVLTF. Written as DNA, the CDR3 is TGTGCCAGTAGACGACCAGGTGGGGCCAACGTCCTGACTTTC.

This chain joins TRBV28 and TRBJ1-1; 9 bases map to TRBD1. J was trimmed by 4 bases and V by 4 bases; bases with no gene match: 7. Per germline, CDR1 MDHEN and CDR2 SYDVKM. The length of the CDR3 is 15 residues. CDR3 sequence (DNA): TGTGCCAGCAGTTCGGGACAGGGCCCTCTCACTGAAGCTTTCTTT. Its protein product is CASSSGQGPLTEAFF.

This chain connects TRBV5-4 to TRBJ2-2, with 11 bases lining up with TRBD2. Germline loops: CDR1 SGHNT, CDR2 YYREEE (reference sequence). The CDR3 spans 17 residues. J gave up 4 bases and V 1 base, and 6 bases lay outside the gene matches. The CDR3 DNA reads TGTGCCAGCAGCTTGAGTAGCGGGAGGGGCGGCACCGGGGAGCTGTTTTTT. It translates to CASSLSSGRGGTGELFF.

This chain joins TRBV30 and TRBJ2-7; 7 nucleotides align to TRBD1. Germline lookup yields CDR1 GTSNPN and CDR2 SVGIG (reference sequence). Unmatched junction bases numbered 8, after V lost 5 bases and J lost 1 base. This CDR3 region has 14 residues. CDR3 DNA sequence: TGTGCCTGGCGCGGACAGGTTATGTCCTACGAGCAGTACTTC. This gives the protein CAWRGQVMSYEQYF.

CDR3 nucleotide sequence: TGTGCCAGCAGTGGGGACAGGGGAAAGAACACTGAAGCTTTCTTT. Translating it yields CASSGDRGKNTEAFF. This sequence joins TRBV2 and TRBJ1-1, with 10 bases aligning to TRBD1. In germline, CDR1 is SNHLY, CDR2 FYNNEI. CDR3 length equals 15 residues. The V and J ends lost 4 bases and 1 base, in that order; junction bases with no gene match: 3.

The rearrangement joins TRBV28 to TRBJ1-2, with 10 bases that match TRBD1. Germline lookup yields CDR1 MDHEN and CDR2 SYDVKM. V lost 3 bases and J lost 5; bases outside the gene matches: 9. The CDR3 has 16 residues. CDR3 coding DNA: TGTGCCAGCAGTTTTCTCTCCCGACAGGGGGCTTATGGCTACACCTTC. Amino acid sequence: CASSFLSRQGAYGYTF.

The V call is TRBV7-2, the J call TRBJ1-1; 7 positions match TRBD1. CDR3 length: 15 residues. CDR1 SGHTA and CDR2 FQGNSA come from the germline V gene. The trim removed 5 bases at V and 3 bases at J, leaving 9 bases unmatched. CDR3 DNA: TGTGCCAGCAGCACCGGGACAGCTACCTACACTGAAGCTTTCTTT. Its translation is CASSTGTATYTEAFF.

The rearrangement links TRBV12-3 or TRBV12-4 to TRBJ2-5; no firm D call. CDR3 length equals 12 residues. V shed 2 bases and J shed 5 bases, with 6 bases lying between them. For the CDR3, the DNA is TGTGCCAGCAGTTTAAACGGGGAGACCCAGTACTTC. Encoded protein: CASSLNGETQYF.

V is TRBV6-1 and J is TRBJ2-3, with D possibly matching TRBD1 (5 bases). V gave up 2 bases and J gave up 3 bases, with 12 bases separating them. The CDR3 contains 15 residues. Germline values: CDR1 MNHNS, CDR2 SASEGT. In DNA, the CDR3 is TGTGCCAGCAGTGAACTGCAGGGCGCGACAGATACGCAGTATTTT. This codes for CASSELQGATDTQYF.

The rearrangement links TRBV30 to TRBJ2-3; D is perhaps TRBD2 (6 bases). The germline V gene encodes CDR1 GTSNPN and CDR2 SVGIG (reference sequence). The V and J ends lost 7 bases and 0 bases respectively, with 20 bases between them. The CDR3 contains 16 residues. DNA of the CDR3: TGTGCCTTCTCAAGATCCGGGACTCTTAGCACAGATACGCAGTATTTT. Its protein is CAFSRSGTLSTDTQYF.

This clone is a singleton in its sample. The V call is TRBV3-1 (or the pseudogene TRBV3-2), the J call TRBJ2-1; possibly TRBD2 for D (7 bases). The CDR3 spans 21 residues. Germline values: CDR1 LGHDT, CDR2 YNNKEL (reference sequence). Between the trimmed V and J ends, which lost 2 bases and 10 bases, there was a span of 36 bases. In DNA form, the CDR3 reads TGTGCCAGCAGCCAATTTTTGGGGGACACGGGGAGGGCAGGAGCCGGTGAGGAGCAGTTCTTC. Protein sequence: CASSQFLGDTGRAGAGEEQFF.

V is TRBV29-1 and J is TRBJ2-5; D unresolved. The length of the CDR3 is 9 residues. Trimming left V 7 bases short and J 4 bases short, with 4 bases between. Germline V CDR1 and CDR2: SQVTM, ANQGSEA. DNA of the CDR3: TGCAGCGCCGGAGAGACCCAGTACTTC. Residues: CSAGETQYF. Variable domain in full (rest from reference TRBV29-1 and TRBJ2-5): SAVISQKPSRDICQRGTSLTIQCQVDSQVTMMFWYRQQPGQSLTLIATANQGSEATYESGFVIDKFPISRPNLTFSTLTVSNMSPEDSSIYLCSAGETQYFGPGTRLLVL.

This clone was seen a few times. DNA of the CDR3: TGTGCCAGCATACTAGAACCGGGACACCTCTATAATTCACCCCTCCACTTT. As protein: CASILEPGHLYNSPLHF. The rearrangement links TRBV21-1 to TRBJ1-6; no DNA check was done on the table's D call, TRBD1. TRBV21-1 is a pseudogene. The CDR3 is 17 residues long.

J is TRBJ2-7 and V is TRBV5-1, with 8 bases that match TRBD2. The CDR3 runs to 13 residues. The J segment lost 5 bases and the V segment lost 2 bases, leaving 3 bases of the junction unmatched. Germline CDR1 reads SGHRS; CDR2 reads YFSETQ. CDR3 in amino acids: CASSFYGGDEQYF. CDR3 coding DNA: TGCGCCAGCAGCTTTTACGGGGGGGACGAGCAGTACTTC.

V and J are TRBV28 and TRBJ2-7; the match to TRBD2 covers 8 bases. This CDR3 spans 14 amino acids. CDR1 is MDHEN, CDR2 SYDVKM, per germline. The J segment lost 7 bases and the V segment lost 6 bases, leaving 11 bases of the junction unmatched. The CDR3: CASSIAGSGVEQYF. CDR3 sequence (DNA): TGTGCCAGCAGCATAGCGGGGTCCGGGGTTGAGCAGTACTTC. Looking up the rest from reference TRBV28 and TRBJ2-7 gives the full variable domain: DVKVTQSSRYLVKRTGEKVFLECVQDMDHENMFWYRQDPGLGLRLIYFSYDVKMKEKGDIPEGYSVSREKKERFSLILESASTNQTSMYLCASSIAGSGVEQYFGPGTRLTVT.

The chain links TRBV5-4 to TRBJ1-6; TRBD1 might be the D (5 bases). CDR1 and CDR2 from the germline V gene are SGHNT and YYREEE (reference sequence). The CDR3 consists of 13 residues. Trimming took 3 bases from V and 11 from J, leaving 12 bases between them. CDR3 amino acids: CASSSQGLTPLHF. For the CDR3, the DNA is TGTGCCAGCAGCTCCCAGGGTTTGACACCCCTCCACTTT.

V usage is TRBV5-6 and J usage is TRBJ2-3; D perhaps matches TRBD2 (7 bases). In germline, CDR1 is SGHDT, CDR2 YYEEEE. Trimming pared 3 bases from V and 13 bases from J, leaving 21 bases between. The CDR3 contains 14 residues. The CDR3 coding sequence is TGTGCCAGCAGCTCAGGCCCCGGGGAGGGGGGAGAGTATTTT. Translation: CASSSGPGEGGEYF.

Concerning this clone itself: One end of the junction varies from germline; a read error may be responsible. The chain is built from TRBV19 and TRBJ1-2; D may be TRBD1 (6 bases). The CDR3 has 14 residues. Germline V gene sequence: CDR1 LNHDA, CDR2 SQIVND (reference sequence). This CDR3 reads CASGHEGVGGKELF. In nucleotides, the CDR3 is TGTGCCAGTGGCCACGAGGGGGTCGGAGGAAAGGAACTCTTC. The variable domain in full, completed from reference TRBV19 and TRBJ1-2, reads DGGITQSPKYLFRKEGQNVTLSCEQNLNHDAMYWYRQDPGQGLRLIYYSQIVNDFQKGDIAEGYSVSREKKESFPLTVTSAQKNPTAFYLCASGHEGVGGKELFGSGTRLTVV.

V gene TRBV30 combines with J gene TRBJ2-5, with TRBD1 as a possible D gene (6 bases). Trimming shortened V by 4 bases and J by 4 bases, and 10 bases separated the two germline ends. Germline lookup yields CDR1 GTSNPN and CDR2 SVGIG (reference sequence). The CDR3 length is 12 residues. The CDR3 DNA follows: TGTGCCTGGACCATAGGGGGAGAGACCCAGTACTTC. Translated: CAWTIGGETQYF.

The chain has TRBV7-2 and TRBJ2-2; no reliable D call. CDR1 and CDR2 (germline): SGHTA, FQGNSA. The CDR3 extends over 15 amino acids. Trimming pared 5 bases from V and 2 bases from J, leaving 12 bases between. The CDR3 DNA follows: TGTGCCAGCAGCCGCGCCCGCGAAAACACCGGGGAGCTGTTTTTT. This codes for CASSRARENTGELFF.

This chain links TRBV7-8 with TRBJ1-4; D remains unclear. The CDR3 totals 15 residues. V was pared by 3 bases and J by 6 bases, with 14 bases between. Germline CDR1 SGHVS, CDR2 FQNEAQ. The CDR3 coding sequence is TGTGCCAGCAGCTTGGGTCCTGGGCAGTATGAAAAACTGTTTTTT. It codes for CASSLGPGQYEKLFF.

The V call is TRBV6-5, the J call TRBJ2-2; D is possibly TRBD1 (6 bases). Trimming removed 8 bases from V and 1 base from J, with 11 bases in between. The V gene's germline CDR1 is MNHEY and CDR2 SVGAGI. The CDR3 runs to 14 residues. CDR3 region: CASYLGQNTGELFF. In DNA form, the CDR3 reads TGTGCCAGCTACTTGGGACAGAACACCGGGGAGCTGTTTTTT.

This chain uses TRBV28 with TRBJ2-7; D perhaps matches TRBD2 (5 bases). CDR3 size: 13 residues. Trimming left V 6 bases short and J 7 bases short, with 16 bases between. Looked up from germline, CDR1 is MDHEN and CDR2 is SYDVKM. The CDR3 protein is CASSPPRVWEQYF. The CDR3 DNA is TGTGCCAGCAGCCCCCCGAGGGTGTGGGAGCAGTACTTC.

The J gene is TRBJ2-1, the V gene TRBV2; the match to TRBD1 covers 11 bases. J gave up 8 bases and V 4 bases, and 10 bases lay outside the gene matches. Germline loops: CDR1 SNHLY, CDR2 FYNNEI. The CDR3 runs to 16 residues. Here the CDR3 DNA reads TGTGCCAGCAGTGTAAGGGACAGGGGGAAACGGGATGAGCAGTTCTTC. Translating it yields CASSVRDRGKRDEQFF.

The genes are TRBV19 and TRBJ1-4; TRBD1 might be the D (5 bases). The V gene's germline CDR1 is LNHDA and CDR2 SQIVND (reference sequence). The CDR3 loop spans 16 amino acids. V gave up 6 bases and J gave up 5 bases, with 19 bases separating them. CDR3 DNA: TGTGCCAGTAGAGTCATGTGGTCGGGGGGGAATGAAAAACTGTTTTTT. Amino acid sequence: CASRVMWSGGNEKLFF. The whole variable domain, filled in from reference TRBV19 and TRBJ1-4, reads DGGITQSPKYLFRKEGQNVTLSCEQNLNHDAMYWYRQDPGQGLRLIYYSQIVNDFQKGDIAEGYSVSREKKESFPLTVTSAQKNPTAFYLCASRVMWSGGNEKLFFGSGTQLSVL.

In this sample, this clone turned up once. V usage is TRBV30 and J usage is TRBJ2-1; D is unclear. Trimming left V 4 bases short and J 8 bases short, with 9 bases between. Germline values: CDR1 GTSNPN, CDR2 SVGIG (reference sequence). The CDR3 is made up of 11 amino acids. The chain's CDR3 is CAWNFEDEQFF. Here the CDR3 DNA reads TGTGCCTGGAACTTTGAGGATGAGCAGTTCTTC.